This T cell receptor beta chain was documented in a study of blood T cells in healthy people across ages. Using a J-beta primer mix together with a sample-barcoded 5' primer, a second PCR was run for roughly 7 to 12 cycles. Unique molecular identifiers of 12 random nucleotides labeled each cDNA. TCRdb analysed the 5' RACE reads with MiXCR anew, one entry per CDR3 protein. The sample contains approximately 770,000 distinct CDR3 sequences, 55% to 70% of which appear only once. The receptor's source is a man in his thirties or forties in good health. Input material: blood.

CDR3 DNA: TGCAGTGCTAGAGGGATCCTAGCGGGAGTAACAGATACGCAGTATTTT. Its translation: CSARGILAGVTDTQYF. V and J are TRBV20-1 and TRBJ2-3; 10 bases map to TRBD2. CDR1 is DFQATT, CDR2 SNEGSKA, per germline (reference sequence). The CDR3 has 16 amino acids. With 1 base clipped from V and 3 bases from J, the junction kept 7 bases outside the gene matches.